This entry describes one T cell receptor beta chain. Its antigen is unknown. Base qualities are not provided; no much larger clone lies one nucleotide away. The CDR3 covers 14 residues, taking in both the cysteine and the phenylalanine. The only DNA kept is the CDR3, 42 bases in frame from the first base. CDR1 is given as LGHDT and CDR2 as YNNKEL, both from the germline V gene (reference sequence). Germline trimming: 3 bases from V, 6 bases from J; junction bases outside gene matches: 5. This sample was taken from a study of T cell responses to AZD1222 COVID-19 vaccine (dated by TCRdb to the early 2020s). Describing the broader study: AZD1222 recipients given second doses at about 4 weeks or at about 12 weeks were pooled, since spike-specific TCR depth and breadth were not found to differ between the two schedules. TCR sequencing covered more than 230 trial participants: 200 to 220 given two doses of AZD1222 and 26 given two doses of MenACWY control vaccine. Trial participants were enrolled into age subgroups of 18-55, 56-69 and 70-plus years, which contained about 150, 27 and 61 TCR-sequenced participants, respectively. General findings and caveats noted by the study authors: Most participants were white British and females outnumbered males, and the authors suggested that clonal diversity may have been underestimated. A significant rise in spike-specific TCR breadth and depth was observed after two AZD1222 doses relative to day 0 and relative to MenACWY recipients. Nearly half of unique spike-specific TCRs reportedly recognized epitopes outside regions mutated in the B.1.351 and B.1.1.7 variants. CD4 TCRs associated with the vaccine covered the entire spike protein, and the dominant responses were in regions 160-218 and 743-854. The 56-69-year group was small, and its depth increase did not reach significance, likely because of low power. Conclusions about previously exposed vaccinees are limited, since just a handful of AZD1222 recipients were seropositive for SARS-CoV-2 at baseline. Because no day 14 peak-response samples were available, repertoires were characterized only after the peak T cell response.

The time point label for this specimen denotes: baseline before first vaccination. Samples from vaccinated people were obtained from the UK trials COV001 and COV002, which included a single-blind randomized controlled phase 2/3 trial of AZD1222 (ChAdOx1 nCoV-19) in healthy adults. Trial participant PBMC samples were collected at day 0 and day 28 after the second dose for TCRbeta chain sequencing. The CDR3 regions of human TCRbeta chains were analyzed by immunosequencing. Per the authors' processing: TCRs in the repertoires were matched against a reference library of SARS-CoV-2-specific TCRs that had been generated with the MIRA antigen-specificity platform. Breadth was defined as the fraction of unique TCRs that were SARS-CoV-2-associated. Depth was defined as the fraction of total T cells that were SARS-CoV-2-associated. Using the MIRA data, each spike-specific TCR was mapped to the spike region that the TCR reacts to and placed in a CD4 or CD8 class. Log10-transformed breadth and depth values were compared by one-way ANOVA with Sidak's multiple comparisons tests. The table comes from immuneACCESS by way of TCRdb, which keeps in-frame sequences with V and J called. Part of the clones is missing from these tables; in studies checked, under half for an unresolved V gene and the rest for unknown reasons. V and J calls plus clone size are reproduced from that table; the DNA served to infer D and trimming. This sample has over 110,000 clones in its table, and 80% to 90% of those were observed once. The biggest ten clones account for under 2% of the sample.

The source material was peripheral blood, sampled on day 0 of AZD1222 vaccination. Recombination linked TRBV3-1 (or the pseudogene TRBV3-2) to TRBJ1-2; 9 central nucleotides agree with TRBD1. This clonotype originated in an adult in good health. The DNA reads TGTGCCAGCAGCCACCTACAGGGGGCGCATGGCTACACCTTC. It specifies CASSHLQGAHGYTF.